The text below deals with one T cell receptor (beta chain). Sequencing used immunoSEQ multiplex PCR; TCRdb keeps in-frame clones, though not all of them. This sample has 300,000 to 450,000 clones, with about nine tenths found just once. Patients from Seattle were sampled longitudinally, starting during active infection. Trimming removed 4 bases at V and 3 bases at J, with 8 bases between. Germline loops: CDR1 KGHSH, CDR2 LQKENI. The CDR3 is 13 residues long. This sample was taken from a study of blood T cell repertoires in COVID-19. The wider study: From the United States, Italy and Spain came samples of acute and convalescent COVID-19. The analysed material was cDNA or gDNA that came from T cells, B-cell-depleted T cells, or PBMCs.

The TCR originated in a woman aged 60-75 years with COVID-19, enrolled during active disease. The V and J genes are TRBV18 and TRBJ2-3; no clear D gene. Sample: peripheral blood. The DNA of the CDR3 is TGTGCCAGCTCACGGCGAGCGACAGATACGCAGTATTTT. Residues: CASSRRATDTQYF.